The sequence of this TCR beta chain was determined in a study of monozygotic twins with inflammatory bowel disease. Across eight separate reactions for each sample, cDNA was made. TCRdb reanalyzed the 5' RACE reads, giving one entry per CDR3 protein sequence and no DNA. This sample contains about 160,000 distinct CDR3 sequences. This CDR3 is built from 16 residues. The germline V gene encodes CDR1 MNHEY and CDR2 SMNVEV (reference sequence). Whole blood supplied total RNA, and T cells were not sorted. V gene TRBV27 combines with J gene TRBJ1-3; as DNA is missing, the TRBD1 call by TCRdb cannot be tested. Material: blood. The sequence came from a human donor with ulcerative colitis or Crohn's disease, or a healthy co-twin of an affected twin (not recorded which). Here the CDR3 reads CASSPGQGREGNTIYF.